One and the same sample provided the 5 T cell receptor beta chains below, sequenced in a study of CD8+ T cells in alopecia areata. This sample's treatment: oral pan-JAK inhibitor, 5-10 mg twice daily. The sequencing template was cDNA reverse transcribed from extracted RNA. Libraries were prepared by immunoSEQ multiplex PCR; TCRdb keeps only in-frame clonotypes and omits some of them. The sample has around 300,000 clones, 45% to 70% seen once. Specimen: CD4+ T cells sorted from blood, collected around week 53, from a patient treated with tofacitinib. These receptor sequences come from a human donor with alopecia areata.

V usage is TRBV27 and J usage is TRBJ2-1; TRBD2 matches 10 bases. V lost 8 bases to trimming and J lost 9 bases; unmatched junction nucleotides: 10. The CDR3 consists of 14 residues. The germline V gene has CDR1 MNHEY and CDR2 SMNVEV (reference sequence). This CDR3 is CASSWLAGVGEQFF. As DNA, the CDR3 is TGTGCCAGCTCATGGCTAGCGGGGGTCGGTGAGCAGTTCTTC.

The chain's CDR3 is CASRRGPGGEHEQFF. The CDR3 DNA is TGTGCCAGCAGGAGGGGGCCCGGGGGCGAACATGAGCAGTTCTTC. The chain is built from TRBV2 and TRBJ2-1; possible D gene TRBD1, 7 bases. CDR1 is SNHLY, CDR2 FYNNEI, per germline. This CDR3 contains 15 residues. Trimming shortened V by 6 bases and J by 8 bases, and 20 bases separated the two germline ends.

V usage is TRBV15 and J usage is TRBJ2-2; D ambiguous. Looked up from germline, CDR1 is LNHNV and CDR2 is YYDKDF (reference sequence). CDR3 length equals 12 residues. V dropped 6 bases and J dropped 5 bases, with 7 bases sitting between them. CDR3 protein: CATSKGTGELFF. Written as DNA, the CDR3 is TGTGCCACCAGTAAGGGAACCGGGGAGCTGTTTTTT.

The chain uses TRBV5-4 and TRBJ2-2, with D unclear. The V end was cut by 0 bases, the J end by 1 base, with 4 bases between. This CDR3 is 14 amino acids long. Germline V lookup: CDR1 SGHNT, CDR2 YYREEE (reference sequence). This chain's CDR3 is CASSLVGNTGELFF. CDR3 in DNA: TGTGCCAGCAGCTTGGTTGGGAACACCGGGGAGCTGTTTTTT.

This clone has only a few counts. The chain links TRBV15 to TRBJ2-5; 7 bases map to TRBD2. Trimming removed 5 bases from V and 3 bases from J; junction bases left unmatched: 0. This CDR3 has 12 amino acids. The germline V gene encodes CDR1 LNHNV and CDR2 YYDKDF (reference sequence). CDR3 protein: CATSLAEETQYF. The CDR3 DNA follows: TGTGCCACCAGCCTAGCGGAAGAGACCCAGTACTTC.